This TCR beta chain derives from a study of T cells after posttransplantation cyclophosphamide. Generated by immunoSEQ multiplex PCR, the TCRdb table keeps only in-frame clones and is missing some. Seen here are more than 3,000 clones, around two thirds observed once, and the top ten hold roughly 25%. The CDR3 spans 13 residues. Germline values: CDR1 MNHNS, CDR2 SASEGT. Trimming removed 5 bases at V and 6 bases at J, with 12 bases between. Sequences were obtained from memory CD8+ T cells sorted from blood. The chain is built from TRBV6-1 and TRBJ2-3, with a possible D match to TRBD1 (5 bases). The TCR sequence derives from a woman in her twenties or thirties in good health and a related stem cell transplant donor. The CDR3 loop reads CASSLRQSDTQYF. Written as DNA, the CDR3 is TGTGCCAGCAGTCTTCGACAGTCTGATACGCAGTATTTT.